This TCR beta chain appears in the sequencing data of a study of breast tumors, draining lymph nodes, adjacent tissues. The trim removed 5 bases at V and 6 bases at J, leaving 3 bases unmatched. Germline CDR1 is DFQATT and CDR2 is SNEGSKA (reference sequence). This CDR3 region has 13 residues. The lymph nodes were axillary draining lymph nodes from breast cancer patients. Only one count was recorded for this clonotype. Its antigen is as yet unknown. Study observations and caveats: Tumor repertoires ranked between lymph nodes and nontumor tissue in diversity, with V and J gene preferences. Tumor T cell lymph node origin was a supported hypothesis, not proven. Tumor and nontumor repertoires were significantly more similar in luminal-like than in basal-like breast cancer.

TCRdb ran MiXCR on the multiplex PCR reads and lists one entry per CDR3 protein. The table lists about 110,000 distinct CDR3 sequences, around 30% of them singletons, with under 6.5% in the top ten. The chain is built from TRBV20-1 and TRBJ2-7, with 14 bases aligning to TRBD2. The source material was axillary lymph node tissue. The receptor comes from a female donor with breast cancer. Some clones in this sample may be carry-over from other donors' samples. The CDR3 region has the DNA TGCAGTGCTGAGACTAGCGGGGGGGCCGAGCAGTACTTC. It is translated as CSAETSGGAEQYF.